This is a list of T cell receptor beta chains from one sample in a study of T-cell memory formation after mild COVID-19. TCRdb passed the 5' RACE reads through MiXCR, listing each CDR3 protein once. Among 210,000 or so distinct CDR3 sequences listed, roughly a tenth were seen once. Specimen: PBMCs or a T cell subset sorted from them (not recorded which). Receptor source: a man younger than 35 who had mild COVID-19 (a few samples of this study predate the infection). Cell type and time point are not known. Both conserved end residues are part of each CDR3. A D gene is named only where the DNA matches it firmly. For some rows the clone size is stated as once, few or many, or as a class when expanded; others skip it.

V gene	clone size	D gene	J gene	CDR3 DNA	CDR3 protein
TRBV7-2	.	TRBD1	TRBJ1-1	TGTGCCAGCAGCTTAGAGAGGACAGGGAGGGCTTTCTTT	CASSLERTGRAFF
TRBV20-1	.	.	TRBJ2-3	TGCAGTGCTAGTTCGGGCTCCGATACGCAGTATTTT	CSASSGSDTQYF
TRBV5-1	.	TRBD1	TRBJ2-1	TGCGCCAGCAGCCCAGACAGGGACCATGAGCAGTTCTTC	CASSPDRDHEQFF
TRBV24-1	many	TRBD2	TRBJ2-1	TGTGCCACCAGTCCCGGCGGGGGTCGCAATGAGCAGTTCTTC	CATSPGGGRNEQFF
TRBV5-1	.	.	TRBJ2-5	TGCGCCAGCACCACCGGACGGGGGCAAGAGACCCAGTACTTC	CASTTGRGQETQYF
TRBV5-1	few	TRBD1	TRBJ2-4	TGCGCCAGCAGCCCCACGACAGGGGAGGACATTCAGTACTTC	CASSPTTGEDIQYF
TRBV4-3	many	TRBD2	TRBJ2-3	TGCGCCAGCAGCCAAGGGGCTAGCGGGTTTAGCACAGATACGCAGTATTTT	CASSQGASGFSTDTQYF
TRBV20-1	.	.	TRBJ1-2	TGCAGTGCTAGCGACTGGGGGCAGAACTATGGCTACACCTTC	CSASDWGQNYGYTF
TRBV28	.	.	TRBJ2-5	TGTGCCAGCAGTTTCATAGTGAGGCAAGAGACCCAGTACTTC	CASSFIVRQETQYF
TRBV30	few	.	TRBJ1-4	TGTGCTCTCGGGACGGATAATGAAAAACTGTTTTTT	CALGTDNEKLFF
TRBV7-3	many	TRBD1	TRBJ1-1	TGTGCCAGCAGCCCCCAGGGGGGTCAAGCTTTCTTT	CASSPQGGQAFF
TRBV20-1	.	.	TRBJ2-2	TGCAGTGCCGGCTCCTTTGGCACCGGGGAGCTGTTTTTT	CSAGSFGTGELFF
TRBV5-1	many	.	TRBJ1-2	TGCGCCAGCAGCTCAAGCAACAGGAAGGAGGATGGCTACACCTTC	CASSSSNRKEDGYTF
TRBV5-1	.	.	TRBJ2-1	TGCGCCAGCAGCTCCCAAATGCTGACTAATGAGCAGTTCTTC	CASSSQMLTNEQFF
TRBV28	few	.	TRBJ2-3	TGTGCCAGCAGTAGTAGCGGCGCTGCGAGGGGGCAGTATTTT	CASSSSGAARGQYF
TRBV4-3	.	.	TRBJ1-2	TGCGCCAGCAGCCAAGATTCTCTGGGGGTCCGTGGCTACACCTTC	CASSQDSLGVRGYTF
TRBV24-1	few	.	TRBJ2-7	TGTGCCACCAGTGATTTGCCAGGGGTTGGCTCCTACGAGCAGTACTTC	CATSDLPGVGSYEQYF
TRBV5-6	few	.	TRBJ1-2	TGTGCCAGCAGCTTGGAAGCTGGGGGCTACACCTTC	CASSLEAGGYTF
TRBV12-3/TRBV12-4	many	.	TRBJ2-7	TGTGCCAGCAGTTTAACTCGTTTAGGGGGGAGCGAGCAGTACTTC	CASSLTRLGGSEQYF
TRBV5-4	few	TRBD1	TRBJ1-2	TGTGCCAGCACCGTGGGACAGGGCGCTTATGGCTACACCTTC	CASTVGQGAYGYTF
TRBV5-1	few	.	TRBJ2-1	TGCGCCAGCAGCTTGGACCCCTGGAATGAGCAGTTCTTC	CASSLDPWNEQFF
TRBV7-8	.	.	TRBJ1-6	TGTGCCAGCACCTTATATGACAGGATCTCCTATAATTCACCCCTCCACTTT	CASTLYDRISYNSPLHF
TRBV2	.	TRBD2	TRBJ2-1	TGTGCCAGCAGTGAGTCACTAGCGGGGGGCCAGGGCCAGTTCTTC	CASSESLAGGQGQFF